The TCR beta chain described here comes from a study of OX40 agonist ivuxolimab in advanced cancers. Trimming took off 0 bases at V and 4 bases at J, with 10 bases between the two ends. The germline V gene has CDR1 SGHRS and CDR2 YFSETQ. This CDR3 has 14 residues. The data were produced by immunoSEQ multiplex PCR, yet TCRdb's version contains in-frame clones alone and is incomplete. The repertoire holds about 80,000 clones, with roughly 90% as singletons. Sample: CD4+ or CD8+ T cells sorted from blood, taken in a trial of the OX40 agonist ivuxolimab. This chain uses TRBV5-1 with TRBJ1-1; TRBD1 is a possible D gene (5 bases). The sequence was obtained from an adult with an advanced solid tumor such as melanoma, head and neck, liver or kidney cancer. In nucleotides, the CDR3 is TGCGCCAGCAGCTTGGACAGGCCCGGCACTGAAGCTTTCTTT. This sequence encodes CASSLDRPGTEAFF.